This entry is about one T cell receptor beta chain. Its antigen is not known. Data came from immunoSEQ multiplex PCR; TCRdb stores just in-frame clones and leaves some out. In the table there are some 140,000 clones, 89% of which are singletons. The approximately 130-subject validation cohort, separate from the roughly 700-subject first cohort, included the donors. The entry originates in a study of cytomegalovirus exposure and HLA in healthy donors. Germline values: CDR1 MNHEY, CDR2 SVGAGI. V lost 4 bases to trimming and J lost 9 bases; unmatched junction nucleotides: 14. The CDR3 consists of 16 residues. Broader study findings: Some TCR beta chains (164 of them) were listed as cytomegalovirus-associated. Specificity for CMV antigens was confirmed in vitro for a few of the CMV-associated chains. Cytomegalovirus status was reportedly diagnosed by the classifier with high sensitivity and specificity.

The clonotype originates from a woman aged 18 to 35 in good health and CMV-seropositive. The sequenced sample consisted of PBMCs. The chain recombines TRBV6-5 with TRBJ2-1; TRBD2 agrees at 8 bases. The CDR3 loop is CASSFLSAGGRPEQFF. For the CDR3, the DNA is TGTGCCAGCAGTTTCCTTTCGGCGGGGGGCCGTCCTGAGCAGTTCTTC.